The 6 T cell receptor beta chains below all came from one sample that was sequenced in a study of T cell changes during pregnancy in multiple sclerosis. Only in-frame clones appear in the TCRdb table, and some are missing; sequencing was by immunoSEQ multiplex PCR. The table records about 38,000 clones, 90% of them present only once. The sequences come from CD4+ T cells from peripheral blood mononuclear cells, collected in the second trimester of pregnancy. Receptors originate from a female donor with multiple sclerosis, enrolled in a pregnancy study.

The gene calls are TRBV28 and TRBJ2-5, with TRBD2 matching over 10 bases. Trimming at V came to 5 bases and at J to 1 base, leaving 7 bases not matched to a gene. This CDR3 is 16 amino acids long. CDR1 MDHEN and CDR2 SYDVKM come from the germline V gene. In DNA form, the CDR3 reads TGTGCCAGCAGTCCGCCTAGCGGGAGACTCCAAGAGACCCAGTACTTC. This gives the protein CASSPPSGRLQETQYF.

V and J are TRBV19 and TRBJ2-5; 7 nucleotides align to TRBD1. The CDR3 extends over 15 amino acids. In germline, CDR1 is LNHDA, CDR2 SQIVND (reference sequence). Unmatched junction bases numbered 9, after V lost 2 bases and J lost 6 bases. CDR3 sequence: CASSISRGGEKTQYF. DNA for the CDR3: TGTGCCAGTAGTATATCGAGAGGGGGCGAAAAGACCCAGTACTTC.

The chain employs TRBV6-6 and TRBJ1-5, with D possibly TRBD1 on 6 matching bases. The germline CDR1 and CDR2 sequences are MNHNY and SVGAGI (reference sequence). CDR3 length: 14 amino acids. V was trimmed by 6 bases and J by 2 bases, leaving 11 bases between them. CDR3 coding DNA: TGTGCCAGCAGGCTACAGGGAGGCAATCAGCCCCAGCATTTT. This sequence encodes CASRLQGGNQPQHF.

This chain uses TRBV27 with TRBJ1-4, with 9 bases identical to TRBD1. The CDR3 consists of 14 residues. Germline V gene sequence: CDR1 MNHEY, CDR2 SMNVEV (reference sequence). V shed 6 bases, J shed 5 bases, and the junction held 4 bases outside the gene matches. CDR3 region: CASRQGTGNEKLFF. The CDR3 DNA follows: TGTGCCAGCAGGCAAGGGACAGGGAATGAAAAACTGTTTTTT.

The V call is TRBV7-6, the J call TRBJ2-1, with a weak D call TRBD2 (6 bases). Trimming left V 2 bases short and J 5 bases short, with 13 bases between. The CDR3 is 15 amino acids. Germline V gene lookup returns CDR1 SGHVS and CDR2 FNYEAQ. CDR3 bases: TGTGCCAGCAGCTTACAGGACTATGGGGACAATGAGCAGTTCTTC. Protein product: CASSLQDYGDNEQFF.

The chain carries TRBV7-2 and TRBJ2-1; D is perhaps TRBD2 (5 bases). Trimming took 7 bases from V and 3 from J, leaving 10 bases between them. The CDR3 has 13 residues. The germline V gene encodes CDR1 SGHTA and CDR2 FQGNSA. CDR3 loop: CASNVLGYNEQFF. In DNA, the CDR3 is TGTGCCAGCAACGTACTAGGCTACAATGAGCAGTTCTTC.